This T cell receptor beta chain was recovered during a study of graft-versus-host responses after intestinal transplantation. On the study more broadly: Multivisceral, liver-intestinal, or isolated intestinal transplants were performed in recipients.

General study results and limits: Circulating GvH clone levels at their peak were associated with HvG declines (early post-transplant). Detected in recipient marrow were GvH clones, some of which were first observed in ileum or blood.

Germline V gives CDR1 SEHNR, CDR2 FQNEAQ (reference sequence). The CDR3 is 15 amino acids. Trimming shortened V by 0 bases and J by 1 base, and 10 bases separated the two germline ends. Using immunoSEQ multiplex PCR, the repertoire was profiled, and TCRdb retains in-frame clones only, with some absent. The sample consists of 20,000 to 30,000 clones, 80% to 90% of them appearing once. With regard to this clone: What it binds is unknown.

Specimen: PBMCs, collected approximately 450 days after intestinal transplant. The J gene is TRBJ2-7, the V gene TRBV7-9; possible D gene TRBD2, 5 bases. This clonotype was obtained from a human patient who received an intestinal transplant, so some T cells may come from the graft donor. The CDR3: CASSLAGGRSYEQYF. In nucleotides, the CDR3 is TGTGCCAGCAGCTTAGCAGGAGGAAGATCCTACGAGCAGTACTTC.